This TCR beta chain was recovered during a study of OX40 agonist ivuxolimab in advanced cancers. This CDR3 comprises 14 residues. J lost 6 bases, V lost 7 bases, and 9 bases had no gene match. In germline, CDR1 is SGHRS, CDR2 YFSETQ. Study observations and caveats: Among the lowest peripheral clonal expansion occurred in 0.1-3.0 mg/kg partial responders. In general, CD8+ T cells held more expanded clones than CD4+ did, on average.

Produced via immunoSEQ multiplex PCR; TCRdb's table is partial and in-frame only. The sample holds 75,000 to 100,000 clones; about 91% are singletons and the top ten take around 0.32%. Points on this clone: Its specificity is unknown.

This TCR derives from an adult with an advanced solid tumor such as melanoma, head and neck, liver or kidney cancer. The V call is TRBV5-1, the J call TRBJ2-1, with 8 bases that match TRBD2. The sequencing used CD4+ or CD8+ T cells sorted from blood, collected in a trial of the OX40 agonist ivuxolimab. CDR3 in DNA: TGCGCCAGCCGGCGATTAGCGGGACCCAATGAGCAGTTCTTC. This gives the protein CASRRLAGPNEQFF.